This T cell receptor beta chain comes out of a study of prognosis after radiotherapy for stage I lung cancer. Study information: Stage I non-small cell lung cancer patients were enrolled from 2018 to early 2019.

Peripheral blood samples of roughly 6 milliliters were drawn at each of two time points. Germline V gene sequence: CDR1 MNHNS, CDR2 SASEGT. V was pared by 8 bases and J by 8 bases, with 9 bases of the junction left unmatched. CDR3 length: 13 amino acids. This clonotype qualifies as medium-sized. Multiplex PCR, run in two rounds, amplified TCR beta CDR3 from genomic DNA. Amplification during the initial PCR round employed primers specific to each TRBV and TRBJ gene. MiXCR, run by TCRdb on the multiplex PCR reads, gives a single entry per CDR3 protein. The sample comprises 10,000 or so distinct CDR3 sequences, approximately 50% of which are singletons, and 7% rests with the top ten.

The sequence was obtained from a donor aged 50 or older with non-small cell lung cancer. The sequencing used PBMCs, collected before or after stereotactic body radiation therapy (not recorded which). J is TRBJ2-1 and V is TRBV6-1, with 7 bases that match TRBD1. The CDR3 protein is CASSGQLRDEQFF. In DNA, the CDR3 is TGTGCCAGCTCGGGACAGTTAAGGGATGAGCAGTTCTTC.